This T cell receptor (beta chain) was recovered during a study of T cell changes during pregnancy in multiple sclerosis. The CDR3 spans 17 residues. The junction had 11 bases not matched to a gene; V was cut back by 0 bases and J by 7 bases. CDR1 and CDR2 (germline): SGHAT, FQNNGV. Sequenced by immunoSEQ multiplex PCR; TCRdb stores in-frame clones only, minus some. The top ten hold 2% to 2.5% of the sample, which has just under 65,000 clones, almost 97% seen once. This chain connects TRBV11-2 to TRBJ2-1; 8 positions agree with TRBD2. Sequences were derived from CD8+ T cells from peripheral blood mononuclear cells, sampled after pregnancy. This TCR was recovered from a female donor with multiple sclerosis, enrolled in a pregnancy study. Here the CDR3 DNA reads TGTGCCAGCAGCTTAGACTTCGGACTAGCCGGGGGAAATGAGCAGTTCTTC. Translated: CASSLDFGLAGGNEQFF.